This passage covers 26 T cell receptor beta chains from one sample sequenced in a study of blood T cell repertoires in COVID-19. The method was immunoSEQ multiplex PCR; TCRdb's version includes in-frame clones alone and lacks a portion of them. The table records approximately 170,000 clones, 83% of them present only once. The sequencing input was peripheral blood. The receptors shown here come from a woman aged 65 to 85 who had recovered from COVID-19.

The rearrangement uses TRBV18 and TRBJ2-3; TRBD2 matches at 9 bases. Germline trimming cut 0 bases from V and 4 bases from J; bases unmatched to any gene: 8. In germline, CDR1 is KGHSH, CDR2 LQKENI. The CDR3 runs to 17 residues. Here the CDR3 reads CASSPPGGSGGADTQYF. CDR3 in DNA: TGTGCCAGCTCACCACCCGGGGGTAGCGGGGGCGCAGATACGCAGTATTTT.

The chain has TRBV21-1 and TRBJ1-4; TRBD1, as called in the table, went unchecked against the DNA. TRBV21-1 is described as a pseudogene. The length of the CDR3 is 14 residues. The CDR3: CASSKGAANEKLFF. The CDR3 DNA sequence: TGTGCCAGCAGCAAAGGGGCAGCTAATGAAAAACTGTTTTTT.

V usage is TRBV19 and J usage is TRBJ2-5, with D possibly being TRBD1 (6 bases). The V end lost 4 bases, the J end lost 5 bases, and 14 bases lay between the germline ends. There are 14 residues in the CDR3. The V gene's germline CDR1 is LNHDA and CDR2 SQIVND (reference sequence). The CDR3 protein is CASSNRGQWETQYF. The CDR3 DNA sequence: TGTGCCAGTAGTAACCGTGGACAGTGGGAGACCCAGTACTTC.

DNA for the CDR3: TGCGCCAGCAGCCAAGGGGCCCACAATGAGCAGTTCTTC. It codes for CASSQGAHNEQFF. V is TRBV4-3 and J is TRBJ2-1; D call uncertain. Trimming took 1 base from V and 5 from J, leaving 6 bases between them. From germline, CDR1 is LGHNA and CDR2 YSLEER. This CDR3 contains 13 residues.

The CDR3 DNA reads as TGCAGCGCCAGGGCCTCCGGTGGGACTGAAGCTTTCTTT. It specifies CSARASGGTEAFF. The rearrangement joins TRBV29-1 to TRBJ1-1; a weak D match, TRBD1 (5 bases). With 7 bases removed from V and 5 bases from J, the gap between germline ends came to 17 bases. Germline V gives CDR1 SQVTM, CDR2 ANQGSEA. The CDR3 is made up of 13 amino acids.

The chain couples TRBV4-1 to TRBJ1-2; D is uncertain. The V end lost 1 base, the J end lost 0 bases, and 9 bases lay between the germline ends. The CDR3 runs to 15 residues. Germline CDR1 reads MGHRA; CDR2 reads YSYEKL. The CDR3 loop is CASSQAGTANYGYTF. The DNA for the CDR3 is TGCGCCAGCAGCCAAGCGGGAACAGCTAACTATGGCTACACCTTC.

The V call is TRBV7-2, the J call TRBJ2-5, with D perhaps matching TRBD2 (6 bases). The V end lost 2 bases, the J end lost 5 bases, and 21 bases lay between the germline ends. Germline V CDR1 and CDR2: SGHTA, FQGNSA. The CDR3 contains 17 residues. The CDR3 here is CASSLPAASAPWETQYF. The CDR3 DNA reads as TGTGCCAGCAGCTTACCGGCGGCTAGCGCACCCTGGGAGACCCAGTACTTC. Looking up the rest from reference TRBV7-2 and TRBJ2-5 gives the full variable domain: GAGVSQSPSNKVTEKGKDVELRCDPISGHTALYWYRQSLGQGLEFLIYFQGNSAPDKSGLPSDRFSAERTGGSVSTLTIQRTQQEDSAVYLCASSLPAASAPWETQYFGPGTRLLVL.

CDR3 in amino acids: CASGGRGRTDTQYF. The CDR3 DNA sequence: TGTGCCTCCGGCGGGAGGGGGCGAACGGATACGCAGTATTTT. The chain links TRBV30 to TRBJ2-3, with 9 bases identical to TRBD2. With 7 bases clipped from V and 6 bases from J, the junction kept 11 bases outside the gene matches. The CDR3 has 14 residues. CDR1 GTSNPN and CDR2 SVGIG come from the germline V gene (reference sequence).

As to this clone: One junction end disagrees with the germline gene, perhaps due to a read error. Other DNA sequences within the sample encode an identical CDR3. The chain couples TRBV18 to TRBJ2-7, with D perhaps TRBD1 (6 bases). Germline V gene sequence: CDR1 KGHSH, CDR2 LQKENI. This CDR3 region has 19 residues. CDR3 nucleotides: TGTGCCAGCTCACCATTTTTTGGACAGATGGGACCCCCGCCCTATGAGCAGTACTTC. Its translation: CASSPFFGQMGPPPYEQYF.

The chain has TRBV28 and TRBJ2-7; 14 nucleotides agree with TRBD2. The CDR3 consists of 14 residues. The V segment lost 6 bases and the J segment 6 bases; nucleotides outside the gene matches: 4. Germline values: CDR1 MDHEN, CDR2 SYDVKM. CDR3 DNA sequence: TGTGCCAGCAGCCGACTAGCGGGAGGGGGCGAGCAGTACTTC. Its protein is CASSRLAGGGEQYF.

The chain has TRBV10-3 and TRBJ2-1; D is perhaps TRBD1 (6 bases). The length of the CDR3 is 14 residues. V was clipped by 3 bases and J by 7 bases, with 13 bases between them. Germline CDR1 and CDR2: ENHRY and SYGVKD. CDR3 sequence reads: CAISDPGQGNEQFF. The CDR3 bases are TGTGCCATCAGTGATCCAGGGCAGGGGAATGAGCAGTTCTTC.

The rearrangement links TRBV4-2 to TRBJ2-4; D uncertain. Germline values: CDR1 LGHNA, CDR2 YNFKEQ. Trimming left V 0 bases short and J 5 bases short, with 11 bases between. This CDR3 has 15 amino acids. DNA of the CDR3: TGTGCCAGCAGCCAAGAGCCCCCCCTACAAAACATTCAGTACTTC. Protein sequence: CASSQEPPLQNIQYF.

The genes are TRBV30 and TRBJ2-7; 12 positions agree with TRBD2. Germline trimming cut 5 bases from V and 4 bases from J; bases unmatched to any gene: 3. This CDR3 has 13 amino acids. In germline, CDR1 is GTSNPN, CDR2 SVGIG (reference sequence). The CDR3 bases are TGTGCCTGGGACGGACTAGCGGGGTACGAGCAGTACTTC. Its protein is CAWDGLAGYEQYF.

The chain links TRBV11-3 to TRBJ1-1; weak D call: TRBD1 (6 bases). The germline CDR1 and CDR2 sequences are SGHNT and YENEEA. This CDR3 has 14 residues. Trimming pared 8 bases from V and 1 base from J, leaving 14 bases between. The CDR3, as DNA: TGTGCCAGCTCCCAGGGGCCGGGGAACACTGAAGCTTTCTTT. This gives the protein CASSQGPGNTEAFF.

This clone has more than one count but fewer than ten. This sequence joins TRBV30 and TRBJ1-1; the D is unclear. The germline CDR1 and CDR2 sequences are GTSNPN and SVGIG (reference sequence). Between the trimmed V and J ends, which lost 8 bases and 0 bases, there was a span of 10 bases. The CDR3 has 12 residues. The CDR3 protein is CAALILNTEAFF. The DNA of the CDR3 is TGTGCCGCCCTAATTTTGAACACTGAAGCTTTCTTT. Together with reference TRBV30 and TRBJ1-1, the CDR3 gives the full variable domain: SQTIHQWPATLVQPVGSPLSLECTVEGTSNPNLYWYRQAAGRGLQLLFYSVGIGQISSEVPQNLSASRPQDRQFILSSKKLLLSDSGFYLCAALILNTEAFFGQGTRLTVV.

V usage is TRBV19 and J usage is TRBJ1-5; D possibly corresponds to TRBD1 (5 bases). There are 16 residues in the CDR3. Germline V gene lookup returns CDR1 LNHDA and CDR2 SQIVND (reference sequence). Trimming removed 5 bases from V and 2 bases from J, with 16 bases in between. The CDR3 coding sequence is TGTGCCAGTAGTTGGGGCCCCGGAGTGGGCAATCAGCCCCAGCATTTT. It specifies CASSWGPGVGNQPQHF.

This chain links TRBV6-6 with TRBJ2-1; 9 nucleotides match TRBD2. CDR1 MNHNY and CDR2 SVGAGI come from the germline V gene (reference sequence). V trimming: 5 bases; J trimming: 4 bases; junction bases outside the gene matches: 12. The length of the CDR3 is 17 residues. The CDR3 bases are TGTGCCAGCAGTCTTGCGGGAGGGGGTTGGGGGTACAATGAGCAGTTCTTC. Its translation: CASSLAGGGWGYNEQFF.

This chain connects TRBV30 to TRBJ1-2, with 10 bases lining up with TRBD1. The germline V gene encodes CDR1 GTSNPN and CDR2 SVGIG (reference sequence). V shed 2 bases and J 0 bases; nucleotides not matched to a gene: 9. CDR3 length: 17 residues. In DNA form, the CDR3 reads TGTGCCTGGAGTTTCCGACAGGGGGCGAGAGCTAACTATGGCTACACCTTC. Translation gives CAWSFRQGARANYGYTF.

The chain couples TRBV4-2 to TRBJ2-1, with D hard to call. CDR1 is LGHNA, CDR2 YNFKEQ, per germline. This CDR3 has 15 residues. The V end was cut by 4 bases, the J end by 5 bases, with 15 bases between. The CDR3 here is CASSPLAPWDNEQFF. Here the CDR3 DNA reads TGTGCCAGCAGCCCTTTAGCCCCCTGGGACAATGAGCAGTTCTTC.

This clone was counted a few times. The rearrangement links TRBV5-1 to TRBJ2-7; 8 bases agree with TRBD1. CDR3 size: 15 residues. The V gene end was trimmed by 3 bases and the J gene end by 0 bases; junction bases not matched to a gene: 5. Germline assignment: CDR1 SGHRS and CDR2 YFSETQ. As DNA, the CDR3 is TGCGCCAGCAGCTACACAGGGGGGAGCTCCTACGAGCAGTACTTC. This sequence encodes CASSYTGGSSYEQYF.

The rearrangement joins TRBV2 to TRBJ1-6; maybe TRBD1 (6 bases). V was pared by 7 bases and J by 7 bases, with 20 bases between. The CDR3 sequence is 16 residues long. Germline assignment: CDR1 SNHLY and CDR2 FYNNEI. CDR3 sequence (DNA): TGTGCCAGCACCCCATCGGTTGGGGGCCCCAATTCACCCCTCCACTTT. This encodes CASTPSVGGPNSPLHF.

The rearrangement links TRBV4-1 to TRBJ2-2, with 7 bases identical to TRBD2. From germline, CDR1 is MGHRA and CDR2 YSYEKL. V lost 3 bases and J lost 5; bases outside the gene matches: 9. This CDR3 is built from 16 residues. The CDR3 loop is CASSQRGGRGTGELFF. CDR3 coding DNA: TGCGCCAGCAGCCAGCGTGGTGGGCGGGGGACCGGGGAGCTGTTTTTT.

This chain uses TRBV19 with TRBJ1-1, with 9 positions matching TRBD1. Trimming took 5 bases from V and 1 from J; bases not matched to a gene: 14. CDR1 LNHDA and CDR2 SQIVND come from the germline V gene (reference sequence). This CDR3 is 18 amino acids long. The CDR3 nucleotides read TGTGCCAGTAGTGCTAACTGGGGGACAGGGAGCGAGAACACTGAAGCTTTCTTT. The encoded protein is CASSANWGTGSENTEAFF.

This clone was seen just once. The chain combines TRBV7-6 with TRBJ1-5; D perhaps matches TRBD1 (5 bases). The CDR3 consists of 14 residues. The V gene lost 5 bases and the J gene lost 3 bases, with 11 bases spanning the gap. Germline CDR1 and CDR2: SGHVS and FNYEAQ. The CDR3 loop is CASSPDGHNQPQHF. The CDR3 DNA reads as TGTGCCAGCAGCCCGGACGGACACAATCAGCCCCAGCATTTT. Based on the CDR3 plus reference TRBV7-6 and TRBJ1-5, the full variable domain is GAGVSQSPRYKVTKRGQDVALRCDPISGHVSLYWYRQALGQGPEFLTYFNYEAQQDKSGLPNDRFSAERPEGSISTLTIQRTEQRDSAMYRCASSPDGHNQPQHFGDGTRLSIL.

The chain joins TRBV29-1 to TRBJ2-7; D is perhaps TRBD2 (6 bases). Trimming shortened V by 5 bases and J by 0 bases, and 23 bases separated the two germline ends. The germline V gene has CDR1 SQVTM and CDR2 ANQGSEA. The CDR3 sequence is 17 residues long. CDR3 loop: CSVRPPRSRGSSYEQYF. As DNA, the CDR3 is TGCAGCGTTCGGCCCCCTAGGAGCCGGGGGAGCTCCTACGAGCAGTACTTC.

The rearrangement uses TRBV7-8 and TRBJ2-3; TRBD2 aligns across 14 bases. The CDR3 loop spans 20 amino acids. The V segment lost 1 base and the J segment 3 bases; nucleotides outside the gene matches: 12. Germline-derived CDR1 and CDR2 are SGHVS and FQNEAQ. The CDR3 region is CASSLGRTSGGPGGTDTQYF. The CDR3 DNA reads as TGTGCCAGCAGCTTAGGGAGGACTAGCGGGGGGCCCGGGGGGACAGATACGCAGTATTTT. Complete variable domain (other parts from reference TRBV7-8 and TRBJ2-3): GAGVSQSPRYKVAKRGQDVALRCDPISGHVSLFWYQQALGQGPEFLTYFQNEAQLDKSGLPSDRFFAERPEGSVSTLKIQRTQQEDSAVYLCASSLGRTSGGPGGTDTQYFGPGTRLTVL.